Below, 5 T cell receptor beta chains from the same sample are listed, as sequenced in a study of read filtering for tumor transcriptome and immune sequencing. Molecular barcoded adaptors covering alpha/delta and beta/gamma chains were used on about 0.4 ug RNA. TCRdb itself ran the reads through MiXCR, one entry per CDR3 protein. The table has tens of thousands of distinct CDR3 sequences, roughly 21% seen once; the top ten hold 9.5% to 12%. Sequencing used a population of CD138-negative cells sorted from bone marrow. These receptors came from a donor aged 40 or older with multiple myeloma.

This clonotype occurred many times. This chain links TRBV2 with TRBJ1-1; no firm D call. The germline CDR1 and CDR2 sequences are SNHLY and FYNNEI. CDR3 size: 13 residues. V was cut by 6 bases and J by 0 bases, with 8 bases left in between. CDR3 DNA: TGTGCCAGCAGGGTCGGGGTGAACACTGAAGCTTTCTTT. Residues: CASRVGVNTEAFF.

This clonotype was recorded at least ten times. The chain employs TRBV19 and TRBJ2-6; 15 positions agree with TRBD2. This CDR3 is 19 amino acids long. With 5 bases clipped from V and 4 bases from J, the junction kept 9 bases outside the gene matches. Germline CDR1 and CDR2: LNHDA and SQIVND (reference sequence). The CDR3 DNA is TGTGCCAGTAGTCGGACTAGCGGGGGGGCCTCTATGGGGGCCAACGTCCTGACTTTC. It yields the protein CASSRTSGGASMGANVLTF. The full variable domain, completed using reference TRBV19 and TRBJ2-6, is DGGITQSPKYLFRKEGQNVTLSCEQNLNHDAMYWYRQDPGQGLRLIYYSQIVNDFQKGDIAEGYSVSREKKESFPLTVTSAQKNPTAFYLCASSRTSGGASMGANVLTFGAGSRLTVL.

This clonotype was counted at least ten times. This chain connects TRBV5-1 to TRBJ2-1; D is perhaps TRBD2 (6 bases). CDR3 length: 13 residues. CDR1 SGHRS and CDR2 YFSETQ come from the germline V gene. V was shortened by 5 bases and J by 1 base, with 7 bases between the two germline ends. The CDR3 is CASRRGSYNEQFF. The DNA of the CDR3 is TGCGCCAGCAGGCGGGGATCCTACAATGAGCAGTTCTTC. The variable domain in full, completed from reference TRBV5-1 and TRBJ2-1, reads KAGVTQTPRYLIKTRGQQVTLSCSPISGHRSVSWYQQTPGQGLQFLFEYFSETQRNKGNFPGRFSGRQFSNSRSEMNVSTLELGDSALYLCASRRGSYNEQFFGPGTRLTVL.

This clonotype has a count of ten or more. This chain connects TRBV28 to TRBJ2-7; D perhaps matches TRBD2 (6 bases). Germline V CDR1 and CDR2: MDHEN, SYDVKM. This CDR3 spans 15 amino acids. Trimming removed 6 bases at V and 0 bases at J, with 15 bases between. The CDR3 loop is CASSSTGLSSYEQYF. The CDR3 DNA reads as TGTGCCAGCAGCTCGACGGGACTCAGCTCCTACGAGCAGTACTTC.

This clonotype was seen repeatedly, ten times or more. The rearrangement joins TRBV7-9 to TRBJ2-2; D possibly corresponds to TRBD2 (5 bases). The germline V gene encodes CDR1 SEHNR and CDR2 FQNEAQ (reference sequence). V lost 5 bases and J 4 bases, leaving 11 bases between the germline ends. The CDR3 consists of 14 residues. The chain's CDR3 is CASSPGLTTGELFF. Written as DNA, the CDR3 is TGTGCCAGCAGCCCCGGACTGACCACCGGGGAGCTGTTTTTT.